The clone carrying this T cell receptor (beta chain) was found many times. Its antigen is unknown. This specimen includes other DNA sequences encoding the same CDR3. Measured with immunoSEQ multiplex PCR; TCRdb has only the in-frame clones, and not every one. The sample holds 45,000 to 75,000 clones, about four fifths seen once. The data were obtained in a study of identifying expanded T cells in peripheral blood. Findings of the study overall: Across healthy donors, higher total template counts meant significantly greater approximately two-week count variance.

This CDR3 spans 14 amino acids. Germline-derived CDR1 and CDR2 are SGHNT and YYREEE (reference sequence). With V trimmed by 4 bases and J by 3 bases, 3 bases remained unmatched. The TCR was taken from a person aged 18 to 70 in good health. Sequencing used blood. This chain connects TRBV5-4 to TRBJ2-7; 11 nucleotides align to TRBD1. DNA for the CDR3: TGTGCCAGCAGCCCCGGGACAGGGGGCTACGAGCAGTACTTC. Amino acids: CASSPGTGGYEQYF.